The rows below give T cell receptor beta chains drawn from one sample of a study of blood T cells in healthy people across ages. TCRdb called the 5' RACE reads again in MiXCR, with one record for every CDR3 protein. This table holds some 1.5 million distinct CDR3 sequences, roughly 27% found once. Sample: blood. These receptors were obtained from a woman aged 25 to 39 in good health. Both conserved end residues are part of each CDR3. A D gene is named only where the DNA matches it firmly. Clone size is shown for a subset of rows, as once, few, many or a class of expanded clone.

clone_size: few; cdr3_length: 14; v_call: TRBV6-5; d_call: .; j_call: TRBJ1-2; cdr3_nt: TGTGCCAGCAGTTACGGTGTCAGGGAAACCGGCTACACCTTC; cdr3_aa: CASSYGVRETGYTF
clone_size: few; cdr3_length: 13; v_call: TRBV20-1; d_call: .; j_call: TRBJ1-1; cdr3_nt: TGCAGTGCTAACTCTCCATGGGGAACTGAAGCTTTCTTT; cdr3_aa: CSANSPWGTEAFF
clone_size: many; cdr3_length: 14; v_call: TRBV6-5; d_call: .; j_call: TRBJ1-5; cdr3_nt: TGTGCCAGCAGTACGGGGGGCGTCAATCAGCCCCAGCATTTT; cdr3_aa: CASSTGGVNQPQHF
clone_size: few; cdr3_length: 16; v_call: TRBV5-1; d_call: TRBD1; j_call: TRBJ2-1; cdr3_nt: TGCGCCAGCAGGAAAAGACCCGGGACAGGGGGCAATGAGCAGTTCTTC; cdr3_aa: CASRKRPGTGGNEQFF
clone_size: .; cdr3_length: 15; v_call: TRBV12-5; d_call: TRBD1; j_call: TRBJ2-1; cdr3_nt: TGTGCTAGTGGCCCCGGACAGGGGGCGGTCGATGAGCAGTTCTTC; cdr3_aa: CASGPGQGAVDEQFF
clone_size: many; cdr3_length: 15; v_call: TRBV20-1; d_call: .; j_call: TRBJ2-3; cdr3_nt: TGCAGTGCTAGCCTTATAGGAGCGGCCCCTAATACGCAGTATTTT; cdr3_aa: CSASLIGAAPNTQYF
clone_size: many; cdr3_length: 17; v_call: TRBV4-1; d_call: TRBD2; j_call: TRBJ2-1; cdr3_nt: TGCGCCAGCAGCCAAGTTCCTCCCGGGACTAGCGGTTCTCGGGAGTTCTTC; cdr3_aa: CASSQVPPGTSGSREFF
clone_size: many; cdr3_length: 13; v_call: TRBV2; d_call: .; j_call: TRBJ1-5; cdr3_nt: TGTGCCAGCAACAGGGATAGCAATCAGCCCCAGCATTTT; cdr3_aa: CASNRDSNQPQHF
clone_size: few; cdr3_length: 14; v_call: TRBV20-1; d_call: .; j_call: TRBJ2-3; cdr3_nt: TGCAGTGCCGAACGGGGGGCCTTCACAGATACGCAGTATTTT; cdr3_aa: CSAERGAFTDTQYF
clone_size: few; cdr3_length: 18; v_call: TRBV5-4; d_call: TRBD2; j_call: TRBJ2-3; cdr3_nt: TGTGCCAGCAGCTTGGAACTAGCGGGAGGGGGAAGCACAGATACGCAGTATTTT; cdr3_aa: CASSLELAGGGSTDTQYF
clone_size: .; cdr3_length: 15; v_call: TRBV7-2; d_call: TRBD2; j_call: TRBJ2-1; cdr3_nt: TGTGCCAGCAGCTTAGTGGGACTAGCGGGAGTCTGGCAGTTCTTC; cdr3_aa: CASSLVGLAGVWQFF
clone_size: few; cdr3_length: 12; v_call: TRBV6-5; d_call: .; j_call: TRBJ1-2; cdr3_nt: TGTGCCAGCAGTCAGACTCGGGGCGGCTACACCTTC; cdr3_aa: CASSQTRGGYTF
clone_size: once; cdr3_length: 15; v_call: TRBV20-1; d_call: TRBD2; j_call: TRBJ2-7; cdr3_nt: TGCAGTGCTAGTACGCTAGCGGGAAAGTTCTACGAGCAGTACTTC; cdr3_aa: CSASTLAGKFYEQYF
clone_size: few; cdr3_length: 15; v_call: TRBV3-1; d_call: .; j_call: TRBJ1-5; cdr3_nt: TGTGCCAGCAGCTCGGGACACTATAGCAATCAGCCCCAGCATTTT; cdr3_aa: CASSSGHYSNQPQHF
clone_size: few; cdr3_length: 11; v_call: TRBV12-5; d_call: .; j_call: TRBJ2-1; cdr3_nt: TGTGCTAGTGGCCCCCACAATGAGCAGTTCTTC; cdr3_aa: CASGPHNEQFF
clone_size: few; cdr3_length: 13; v_call: TRBV2; d_call: .; j_call: TRBJ1-2; cdr3_nt: TGTGCCAGCAGCGACTCCACGGCCACGGGCTACACCTTC; cdr3_aa: CASSDSTATGYTF
clone_size: .; cdr3_length: 14; v_call: TRBV20-1; d_call: .; j_call: TRBJ2-2; cdr3_nt: TGCAGTGCCATACAGATAGCGAACACCGGGGAGCTGTTTTTT; cdr3_aa: CSAIQIANTGELFF